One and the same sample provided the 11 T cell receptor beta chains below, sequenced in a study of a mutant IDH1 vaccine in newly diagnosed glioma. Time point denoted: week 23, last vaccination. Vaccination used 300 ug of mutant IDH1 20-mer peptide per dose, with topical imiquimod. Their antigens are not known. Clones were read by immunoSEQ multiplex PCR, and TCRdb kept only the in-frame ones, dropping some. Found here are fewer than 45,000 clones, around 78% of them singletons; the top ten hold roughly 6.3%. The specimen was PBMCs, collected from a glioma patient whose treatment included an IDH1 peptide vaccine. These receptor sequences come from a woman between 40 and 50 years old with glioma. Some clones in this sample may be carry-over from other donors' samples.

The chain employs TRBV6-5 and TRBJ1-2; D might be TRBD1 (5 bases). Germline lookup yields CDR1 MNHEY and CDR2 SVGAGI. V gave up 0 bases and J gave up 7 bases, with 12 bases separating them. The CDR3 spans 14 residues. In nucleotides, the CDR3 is TGTGCCAGCAGTTACTCGCTGCGGGACGTTGGCTACACCTTC. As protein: CASSYSLRDVGYTF.

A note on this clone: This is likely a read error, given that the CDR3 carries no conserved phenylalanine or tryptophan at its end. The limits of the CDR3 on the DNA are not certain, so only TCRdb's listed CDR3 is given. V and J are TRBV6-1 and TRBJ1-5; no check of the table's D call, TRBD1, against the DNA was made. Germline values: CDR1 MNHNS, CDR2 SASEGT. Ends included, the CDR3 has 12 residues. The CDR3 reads CASSEAVGDRWY.

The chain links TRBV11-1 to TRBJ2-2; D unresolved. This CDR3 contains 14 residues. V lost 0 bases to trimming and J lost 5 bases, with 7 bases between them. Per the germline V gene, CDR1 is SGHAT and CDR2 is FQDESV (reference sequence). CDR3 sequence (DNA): TGTGCCAGCAGCTTAGCGCCGGGTACCGGGGAGCTGTTTTTT. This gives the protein CASSLAPGTGELFF.

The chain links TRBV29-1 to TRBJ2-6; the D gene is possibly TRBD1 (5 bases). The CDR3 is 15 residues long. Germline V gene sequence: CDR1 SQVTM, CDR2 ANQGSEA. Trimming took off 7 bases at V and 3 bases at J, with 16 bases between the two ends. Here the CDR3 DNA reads TGCAGCGCGGGCCAGGGTCAAAGTGGGGCCAACGTCCTGACTTTC. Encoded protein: CSAGQGQSGANVLTF.

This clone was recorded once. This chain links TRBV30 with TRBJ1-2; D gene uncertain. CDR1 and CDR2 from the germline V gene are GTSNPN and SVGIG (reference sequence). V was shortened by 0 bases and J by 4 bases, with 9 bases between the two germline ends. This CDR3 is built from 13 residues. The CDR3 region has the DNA TGTGCCTGGAGTGTACAAGGGCCCTATGGCTACACCTTC. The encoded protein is CAWSVQGPYGYTF.

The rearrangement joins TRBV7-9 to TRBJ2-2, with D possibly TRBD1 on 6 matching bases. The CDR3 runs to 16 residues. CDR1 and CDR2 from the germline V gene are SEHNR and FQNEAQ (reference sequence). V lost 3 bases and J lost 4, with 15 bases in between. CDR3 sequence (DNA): TGTGCCAGCAGCTTCATAGCTTACAGGGTCACCGGGGAGCTGTTTTTT. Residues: CASSFIAYRVTGELFF.

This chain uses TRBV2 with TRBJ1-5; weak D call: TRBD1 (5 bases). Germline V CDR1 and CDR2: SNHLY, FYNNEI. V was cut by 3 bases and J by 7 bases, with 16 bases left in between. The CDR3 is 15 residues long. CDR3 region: CASSEGRGSGQPQHF. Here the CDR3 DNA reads TGTGCCAGCAGTGAGGGGCGGGGTTCGGGACAGCCCCAGCATTTT.

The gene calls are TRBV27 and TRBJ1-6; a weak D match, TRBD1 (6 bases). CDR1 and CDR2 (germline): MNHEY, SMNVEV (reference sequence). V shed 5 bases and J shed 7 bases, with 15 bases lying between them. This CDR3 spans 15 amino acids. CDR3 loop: CASSTRQAGNSPLHF. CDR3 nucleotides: TGTGCCAGCAGTACCCGACAGGCGGGGAATTCACCCCTCCACTTT.

The CDR3 nucleotides are TGTGCCAGCAGTGGGAACCGGGACAGGGGTCCCCAAGAGACCCAGTACTTC. Protein sequence: CASSGNRDRGPQETQYF. J is TRBJ2-5 and V is TRBV25-1; 10 positions match TRBD1. V lost 4 bases, J lost 1 base, and 9 bases stayed unmatched. Germline V gene lookup returns CDR1 MGHDK and CDR2 SYGVNS. This CDR3 is 17 amino acids long.

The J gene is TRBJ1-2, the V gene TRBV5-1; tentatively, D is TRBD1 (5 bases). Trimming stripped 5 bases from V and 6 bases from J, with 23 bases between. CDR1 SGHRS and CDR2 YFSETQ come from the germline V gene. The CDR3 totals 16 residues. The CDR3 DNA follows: TGCGCCAGCAGTACGGGCAGTGGCAGGGTAGTAAATGGCTACACCTTC. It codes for CASSTGSGRVVNGYTF.

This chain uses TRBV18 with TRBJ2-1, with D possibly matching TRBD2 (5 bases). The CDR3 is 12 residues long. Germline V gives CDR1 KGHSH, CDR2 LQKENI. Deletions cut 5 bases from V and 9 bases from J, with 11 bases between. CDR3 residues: CASSSRESEQFF. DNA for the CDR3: TGTGCCAGCTCATCACGGGAAAGTGAGCAGTTCTTC. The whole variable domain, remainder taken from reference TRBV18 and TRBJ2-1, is NAGVMQNPRHLVRRRGQEARLRCSPMKGHSHVYWYRQLPEEGLKFMVYLQKENIIDESGMPKERFSAEFPKEGPSILRIQQVVRGDSAAYFCASSSRESEQFFGPGTRLTVL.